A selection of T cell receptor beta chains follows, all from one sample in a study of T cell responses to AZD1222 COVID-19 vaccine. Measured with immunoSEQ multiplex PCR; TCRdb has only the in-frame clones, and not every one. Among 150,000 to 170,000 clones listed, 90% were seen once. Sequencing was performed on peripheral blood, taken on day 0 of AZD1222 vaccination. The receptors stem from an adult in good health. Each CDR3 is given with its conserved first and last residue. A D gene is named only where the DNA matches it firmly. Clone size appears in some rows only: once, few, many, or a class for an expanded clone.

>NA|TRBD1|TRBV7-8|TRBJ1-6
TGTGCCAGCAGCTTGGACAGGGGTGGGTCACCCCTCCACTTT
CASSLDRGGSPLHF
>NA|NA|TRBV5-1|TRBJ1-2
TGCGCCAGCAGCTTGCTAGGCGCGTCGTACTATGGCTACACCTTC
CASSLLGASYYGYTF
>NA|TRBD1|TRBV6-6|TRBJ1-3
TGTGCCAGCAGAACGCGACAGGGGGCTGGAAACACCATATATTTT
CASRTRQGAGNTIYF
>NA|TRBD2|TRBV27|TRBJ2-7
TGTGCCAGCAGGGGGGGGAACCACGAGCAGTACTTC
CASRGGNHEQYF
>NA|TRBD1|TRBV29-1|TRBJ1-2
TGCAGCGTTGGCGGGCCGGACAGGTATAACTATGGCTACACCTTC
CSVGGPDRYNYGYTF
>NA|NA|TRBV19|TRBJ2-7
TGTGCCAGTAGTACCGCAAGAGAGCAGTACTTC
CASSTAREQYF
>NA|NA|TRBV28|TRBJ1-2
TGTGCCAGCAGGATCTCGGGACAAGCCTATGGCTACACCTTC
CASRISGQAYGYTF
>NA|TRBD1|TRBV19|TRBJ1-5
TGTGCCAGTAGAAGGACAGGGGTTCTCAATCAGCCCCAGCATTTT
CASRRTGVLNQPQHF
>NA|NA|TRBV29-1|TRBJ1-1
TGCAGCGTCGCTAAACCTCCAGGGACGAACACTGAAGCTTTCTTT
CSVAKPPGTNTEAFF
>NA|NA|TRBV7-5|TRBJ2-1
TGTGCCAGAAGCTCTGGACTAGCGGGGGCTAATGAGCAGTTCTTC
CARSSGLAGANEQFF
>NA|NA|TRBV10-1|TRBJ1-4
TGCGCCAGCAGTGAACGGGCAGGAGGAAAACTGTTTTTT
CASSERAGGKLFF
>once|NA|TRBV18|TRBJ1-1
TGTGCCAGCTCACCACCGGGGTCGGGGATGAACACTGAAGCTTTCTTT
CASSPPGSGMNTEAFF
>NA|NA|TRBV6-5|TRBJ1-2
TGTGCCAGCAGCCGCACAGGGTTTTCCGCCTATGGCTACACCTTC
CASSRTGFSAYGYTF
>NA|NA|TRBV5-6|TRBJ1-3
TGTGCCAGCAGCTTGGAGGGAAGCTCTGGAAACACCATATATTTT
CASSLEGSSGNTIYF
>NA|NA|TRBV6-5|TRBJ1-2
TGTGCCAGCAGGGTAGGGGGGGAAGACTATGGCTACACCTTC
CASRVGGEDYGYTF
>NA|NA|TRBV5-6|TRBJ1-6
TGTGCCAGCAGCTTGCGAGCTGGGGGCGGGTCACCCCTCCACTTT
CASSLRAGGGSPLHF
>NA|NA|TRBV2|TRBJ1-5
TGTGCCAGCAGTACTACCGGGCCTATCAATCAGCCCCAGCATTTT
CASSTTGPINQPQHF
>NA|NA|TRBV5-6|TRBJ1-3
TGTGCCAGCAGCCCCGGGACGGCTGGAAACACCATATATTTT
CASSPGTAGNTIYF
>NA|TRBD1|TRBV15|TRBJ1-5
TGTGCCACCAGGGGGAGGGGACAGATCAATCAGCCCCAGCATTTT
CATRGRGQINQPQHF
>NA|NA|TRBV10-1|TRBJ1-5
TGCGCCAGCAGTGAGTCGGTACTTGTTAGCAATCAGCCCCAGCATTTT
CASSESVLVSNQPQHF
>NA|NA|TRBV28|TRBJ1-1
TGTGCCAGCAGTTTGACACCGATGAACACTGAAGCTTTCTTT
CASSLTPMNTEAFF
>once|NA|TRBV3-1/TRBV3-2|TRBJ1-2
TGTGCCAGCAGCGTCCGGGACACGCGGGGCTACACCTTC
CASSVRDTRGYTF
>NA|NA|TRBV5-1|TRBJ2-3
TGCGCCAGCAGCCCCATAGTTACACGGACAGGCACAGATACGCAGTATTTT
CASSPIVTRTGTDTQYF
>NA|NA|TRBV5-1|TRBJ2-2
TGCGCCAGCAGCTTGCAGGACACCGGGGAGCTGTTTTTT
CASSLQDTGELFF
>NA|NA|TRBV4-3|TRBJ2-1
TGCGCCAGCAGCCAAGGAACTAGACTTACCTACAATGAGCAGTTCTTC
CASSQGTRLTYNEQFF
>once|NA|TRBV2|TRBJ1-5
TGTGCCAGCACTGCGGGGGGGGGCGTACAGCCCCAGCATTTT
CASTAGGGVQPQHF
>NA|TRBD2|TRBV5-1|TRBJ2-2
TGCGCCAGCAGCTTGGTGAGCGGGGACGGGGAGCTGTTTTTT
CASSLVSGDGELFF
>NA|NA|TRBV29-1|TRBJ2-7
TGCAGCGTCCGACGGACCGACTACGAGCAGTACTTC
CSVRRTDYEQYF
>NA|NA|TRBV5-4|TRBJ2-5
TGTGCCAGCAGCCGGGGGACGGAGGGATGGCAAGAGACCCAGTACTTC
CASSRGTEGWQETQYF
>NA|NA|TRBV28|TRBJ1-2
TGTGCCAGCAGTTACCCTGGGGCAAACGGCTACACCTTC
CASSYPGANGYTF
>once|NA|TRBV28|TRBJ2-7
TGTGCCAGCAATCATTTGCCCCGCCGAGGCCGGGCGTCGGGCTACGAGCAGTACTTC
CASNHLPRRGRASGYEQYF
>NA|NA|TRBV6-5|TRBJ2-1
TGTGCCAGCGGGTCGACAGAAGCCCTGTACAATGAGCAGTTCTTC
CASGSTEALYNEQFF
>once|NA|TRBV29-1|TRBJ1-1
TGCAGCGCCGTACACGGGGGGGCGAACACTGAAGCTTTCTTT
CSAVHGGANTEAFF
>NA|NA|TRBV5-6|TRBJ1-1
TGTGCCAGCAGCCTCGGGCAACAGAACACTGAAGCTTTCTTT
CASSLGQQNTEAFF
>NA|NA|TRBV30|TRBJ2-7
TGTGCCTGGAGTGGTGACTCCTACGAGCAGTACTTC
CAWSGDSYEQYF
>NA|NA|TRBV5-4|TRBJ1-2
TGTGCCAGCAGCTTGGGGAGGGTTAAGGTCTACACCTTC
CASSLGRVKVYTF
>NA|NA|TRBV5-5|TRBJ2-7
TGTGCCAGCAGCTTGGTTCCAGCCACGACCTACGAGCAGTACTTC
CASSLVPATTYEQYF
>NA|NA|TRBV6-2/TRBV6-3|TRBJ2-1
TGTGCCAGCAGTCCGCCCAGCGGTCTCTACAATGAGCAGTTCTTC
CASSPPSGLYNEQFF
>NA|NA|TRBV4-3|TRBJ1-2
TGCGCCAGCAGCCAAGAGGCAGGGCCCTATGGCTACACCTTC
CASSQEAGPYGYTF
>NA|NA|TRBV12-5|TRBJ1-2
TGTGCTAGTGGTTTGCCAGGTGGAGGCTACACCTTC
CASGLPGGGYTF
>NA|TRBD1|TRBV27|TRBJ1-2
TGTGCCAGCAGTCGTACAGGGGGCTATGGCTACACCTTC
CASSRTGGYGYTF
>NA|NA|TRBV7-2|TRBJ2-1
TGTGCCAGCAGCCCAAGGGGCGCGGGAAGCTCCTACAATGAGCAGTTCTTC
CASSPRGAGSSYNEQFF
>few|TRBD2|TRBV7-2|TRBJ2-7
TGTGCCAGCAGCCCACAGCGGGGGGGCTCCTACGAGCAGTACTTC
CASSPQRGGSYEQYF
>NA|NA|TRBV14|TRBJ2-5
TGTGCCAGCAGCCCCCAGGGACTCCAAGAGACCCAGTACTTC
CASSPQGLQETQYF